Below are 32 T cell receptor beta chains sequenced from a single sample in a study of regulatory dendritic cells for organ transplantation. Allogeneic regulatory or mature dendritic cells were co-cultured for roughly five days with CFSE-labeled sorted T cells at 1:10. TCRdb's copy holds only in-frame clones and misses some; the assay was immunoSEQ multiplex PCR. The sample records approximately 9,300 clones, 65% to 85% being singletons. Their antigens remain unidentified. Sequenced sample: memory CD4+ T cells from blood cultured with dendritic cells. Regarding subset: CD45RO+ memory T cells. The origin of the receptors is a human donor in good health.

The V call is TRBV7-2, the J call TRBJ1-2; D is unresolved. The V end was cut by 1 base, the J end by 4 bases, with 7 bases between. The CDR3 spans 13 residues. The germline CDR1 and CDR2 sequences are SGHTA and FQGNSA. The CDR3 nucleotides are TGTGCCAGCAGCTTAGGCAGACCCTATGGCTACACCTTC. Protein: CASSLGRPYGYTF.

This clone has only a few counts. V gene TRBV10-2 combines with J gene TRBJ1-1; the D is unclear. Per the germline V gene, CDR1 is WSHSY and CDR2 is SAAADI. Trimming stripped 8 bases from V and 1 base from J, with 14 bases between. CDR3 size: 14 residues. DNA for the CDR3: TGCGCCAGCCGAAACGAGTTGGCGAACACTGAAGCTTTCTTT. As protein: CASRNELANTEAFF.

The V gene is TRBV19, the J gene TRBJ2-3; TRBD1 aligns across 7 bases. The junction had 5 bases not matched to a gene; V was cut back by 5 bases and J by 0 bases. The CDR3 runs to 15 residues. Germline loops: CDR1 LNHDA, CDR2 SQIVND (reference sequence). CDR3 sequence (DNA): TGTGCCAGTAGTTCAGAGGGGGCAAGCACAGATACGCAGTATTTT. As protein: CASSSEGASTDTQYF. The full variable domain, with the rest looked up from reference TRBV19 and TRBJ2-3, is DGGITQSPKYLFRKEGQNVTLSCEQNLNHDAMYWYRQDPGQGLRLIYYSQIVNDFQKGDIAEGYSVSREKKESFPLTVTSAQKNPTAFYLCASSSEGASTDTQYFGPGTRLTVL.

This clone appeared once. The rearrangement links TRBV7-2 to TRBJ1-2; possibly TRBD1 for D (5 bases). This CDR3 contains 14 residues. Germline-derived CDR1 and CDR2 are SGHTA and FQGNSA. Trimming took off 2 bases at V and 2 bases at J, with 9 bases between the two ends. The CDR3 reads CASSLSPGNYGYTF. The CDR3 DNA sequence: TGTGCCAGCAGCTTATCCCCAGGGAACTATGGCTACACCTTC.

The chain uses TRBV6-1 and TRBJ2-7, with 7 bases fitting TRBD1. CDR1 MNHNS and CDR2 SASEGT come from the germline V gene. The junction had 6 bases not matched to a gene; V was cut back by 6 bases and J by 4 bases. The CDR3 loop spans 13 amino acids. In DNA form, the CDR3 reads TGTGCCAGCAGGAAGACAGGGAAGTACGAGCAGTACTTC. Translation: CASRKTGKYEQYF.

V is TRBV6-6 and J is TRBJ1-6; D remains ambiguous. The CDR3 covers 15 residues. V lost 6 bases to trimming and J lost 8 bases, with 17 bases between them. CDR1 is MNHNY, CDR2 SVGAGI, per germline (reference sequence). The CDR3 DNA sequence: TGTGCCAGCAGCCCCGTTCGGACGAATTATTCACCCCTCCACTTT. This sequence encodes CASSPVRTNYSPLHF.

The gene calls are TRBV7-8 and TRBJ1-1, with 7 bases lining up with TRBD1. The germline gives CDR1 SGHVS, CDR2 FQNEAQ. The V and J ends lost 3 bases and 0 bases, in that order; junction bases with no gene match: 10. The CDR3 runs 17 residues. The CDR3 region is CASSFLNTGTVNTEAFF. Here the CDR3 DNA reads TGTGCCAGCAGCTTTTTAAACACCGGGACAGTGAACACTGAAGCTTTCTTT.

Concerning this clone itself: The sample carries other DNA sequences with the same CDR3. CDR3 bases: TGTGCCAGCAGCCAAGCAGAGACCCAGTACTTC. It specifies CASSQAETQYF. V and J are TRBV14 and TRBJ2-5; D unresolved. V lost 1 base, J lost 4 bases, and 1 base lay in between. Germline V CDR1 and CDR2: SGHDN, FVKESK. The CDR3 runs to 11 residues. The full variable domain, with the rest looked up from reference TRBV14 and TRBJ2-5, is EAGVTQFPSHSVIEKGQTVTLRCDPISGHDNLYWYRRVMGKEIKFLLHFVKESKQDESGMPNNRFLAERTGGTYSTLKVQPAELEDSGVYFCASSQAETQYFGPGTRLLVL.

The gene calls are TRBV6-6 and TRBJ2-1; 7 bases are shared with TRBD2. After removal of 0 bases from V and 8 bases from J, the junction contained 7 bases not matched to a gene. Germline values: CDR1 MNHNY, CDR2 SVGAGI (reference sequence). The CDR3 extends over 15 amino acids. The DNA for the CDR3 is TGTGCCAGCAGTTACTCGGTGGGAGGGGTCGATGAGCAGTTCTTC. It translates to CASSYSVGGVDEQFF.

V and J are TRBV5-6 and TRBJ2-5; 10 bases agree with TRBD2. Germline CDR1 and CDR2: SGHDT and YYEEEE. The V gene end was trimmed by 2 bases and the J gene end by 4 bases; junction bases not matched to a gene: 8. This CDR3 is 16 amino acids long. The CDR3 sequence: CASSLAGGLIRETQYF. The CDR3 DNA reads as TGTGCCAGCAGCTTAGCGGGGGGGCTTATTAGAGAGACCCAGTACTTC.

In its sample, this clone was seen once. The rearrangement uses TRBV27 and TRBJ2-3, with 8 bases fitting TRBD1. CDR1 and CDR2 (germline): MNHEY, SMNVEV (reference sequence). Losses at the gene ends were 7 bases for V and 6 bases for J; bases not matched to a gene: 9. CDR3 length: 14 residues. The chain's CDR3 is CASTLRGRGDTQYF. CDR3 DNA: TGTGCCAGCACCCTCAGGGGGCGCGGCGATACGCAGTATTTT.

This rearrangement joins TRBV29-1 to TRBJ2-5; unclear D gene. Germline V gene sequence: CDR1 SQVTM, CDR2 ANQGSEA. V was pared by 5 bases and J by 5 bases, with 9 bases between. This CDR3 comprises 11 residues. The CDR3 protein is CSVWGVETQYF. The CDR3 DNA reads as TGCAGCGTTTGGGGTGTGGAGACCCAGTACTTC.

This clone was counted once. The CDR3 coding sequence is TGTGCCAGCAGAGACCCGGTCAGGAATGAAAAACTGTTTTTT. This codes for CASRDPVRNEKLFF. V gene TRBV6-1 combines with J gene TRBJ1-4; D remains ambiguous. The CDR3 is 14 residues long. From germline, CDR1 is MNHNS and CDR2 SASEGT. Between the trimmed V and J ends, which lost 6 bases and 5 bases, there was a span of 13 bases.

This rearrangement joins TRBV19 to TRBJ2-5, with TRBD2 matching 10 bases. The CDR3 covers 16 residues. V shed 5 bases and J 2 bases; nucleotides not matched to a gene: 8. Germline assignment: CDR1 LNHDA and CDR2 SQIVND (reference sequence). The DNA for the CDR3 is TGTGCCAGTAGTCCCTTAGCGGGGGGAGCACAAGAGACCCAGTACTTC. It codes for CASSPLAGGAQETQYF. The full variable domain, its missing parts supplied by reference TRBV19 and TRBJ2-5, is DGGITQSPKYLFRKEGQNVTLSCEQNLNHDAMYWYRQDPGQGLRLIYYSQIVNDFQKGDIAEGYSVSREKKESFPLTVTSAQKNPTAFYLCASSPLAGGAQETQYFGPGTRLLVL.

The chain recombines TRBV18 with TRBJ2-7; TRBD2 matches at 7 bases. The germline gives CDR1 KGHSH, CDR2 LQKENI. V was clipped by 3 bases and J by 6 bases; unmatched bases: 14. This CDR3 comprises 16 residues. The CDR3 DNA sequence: TGTGCCAGCTCACCGTATGGGAGGGCGGCCCCCGGCGAGCAGTACTTC. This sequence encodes CASSPYGRAAPGEQYF.

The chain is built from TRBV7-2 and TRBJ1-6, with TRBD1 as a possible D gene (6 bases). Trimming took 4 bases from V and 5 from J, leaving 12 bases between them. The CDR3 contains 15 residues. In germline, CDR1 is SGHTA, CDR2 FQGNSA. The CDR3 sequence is CASSSTGRDNSPLHF. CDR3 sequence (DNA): TGTGCCAGCAGCTCCACAGGGCGGGATAATTCACCCCTCCACTTT.

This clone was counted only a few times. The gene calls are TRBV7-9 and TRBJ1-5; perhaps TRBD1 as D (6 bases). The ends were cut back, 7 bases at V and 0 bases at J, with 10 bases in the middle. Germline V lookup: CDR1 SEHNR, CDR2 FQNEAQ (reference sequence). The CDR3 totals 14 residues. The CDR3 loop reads CASTDSNSNQPQHF. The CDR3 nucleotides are TGTGCCAGCACGGACAGCAATAGCAATCAGCCCCAGCATTTT.

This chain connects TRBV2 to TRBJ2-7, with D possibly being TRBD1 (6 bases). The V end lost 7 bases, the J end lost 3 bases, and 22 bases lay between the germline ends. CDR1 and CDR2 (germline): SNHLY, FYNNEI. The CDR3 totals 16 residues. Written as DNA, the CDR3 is TGTGCCAGCAAGGGTCGGCAGGGGTTTTTGGGCTACGAGCAGTACTTC. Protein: CASKGRQGFLGYEQYF.

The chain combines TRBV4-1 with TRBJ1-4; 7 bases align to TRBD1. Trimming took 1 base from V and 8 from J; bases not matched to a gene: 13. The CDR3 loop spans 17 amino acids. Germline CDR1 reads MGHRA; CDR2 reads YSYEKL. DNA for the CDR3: TGCGCCAGCAGCCAAGCATCCGCAGGGGGTTCTGCAGAAAAACTGTTTTTT. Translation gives CASSQASAGGSAEKLFF.

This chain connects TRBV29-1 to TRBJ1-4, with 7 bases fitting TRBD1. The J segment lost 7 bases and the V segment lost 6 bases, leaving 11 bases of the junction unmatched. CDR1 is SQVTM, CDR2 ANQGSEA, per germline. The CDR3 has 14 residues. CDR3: CSVAGAGGGEKLFF. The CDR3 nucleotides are TGCAGCGTGGCCGGGGCAGGGGGGGGTGAAAAACTGTTTTTT.

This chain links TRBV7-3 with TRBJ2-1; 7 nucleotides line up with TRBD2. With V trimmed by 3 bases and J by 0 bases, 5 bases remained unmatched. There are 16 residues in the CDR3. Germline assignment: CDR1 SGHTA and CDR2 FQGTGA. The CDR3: CASSFTGTNSYNEQFF. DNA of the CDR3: TGTGCCAGCAGCTTTACGGGGACTAACTCCTACAATGAGCAGTTCTTC.

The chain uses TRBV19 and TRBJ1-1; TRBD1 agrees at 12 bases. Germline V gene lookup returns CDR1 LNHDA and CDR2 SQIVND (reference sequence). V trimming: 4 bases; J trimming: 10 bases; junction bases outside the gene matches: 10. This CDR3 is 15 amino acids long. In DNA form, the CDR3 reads TGTGCCAGTAGTAGTCCGGGACAGGGGGCTTTGGGAGCTTTCTTT. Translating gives CASSSPGQGALGAFF.

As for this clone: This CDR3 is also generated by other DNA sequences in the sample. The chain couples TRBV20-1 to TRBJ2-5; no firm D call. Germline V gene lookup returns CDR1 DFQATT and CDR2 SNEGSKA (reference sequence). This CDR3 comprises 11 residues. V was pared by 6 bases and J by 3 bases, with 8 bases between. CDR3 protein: CSAQIEETQYF. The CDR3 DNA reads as TGCAGTGCCCAGATCGAAGAGACCCAGTACTTC.

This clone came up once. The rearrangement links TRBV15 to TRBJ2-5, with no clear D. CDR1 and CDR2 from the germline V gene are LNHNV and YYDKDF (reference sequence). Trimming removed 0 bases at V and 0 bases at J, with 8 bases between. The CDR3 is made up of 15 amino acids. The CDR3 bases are TGTGCCACCAGCAGAGATCCAGGATACCAAGAGACCCAGTACTTC. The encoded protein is CATSRDPGYQETQYF.

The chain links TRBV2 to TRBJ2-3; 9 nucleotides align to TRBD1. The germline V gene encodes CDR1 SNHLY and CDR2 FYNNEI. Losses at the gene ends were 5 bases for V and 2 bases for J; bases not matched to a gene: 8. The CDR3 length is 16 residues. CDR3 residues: CASSQMTGGNTDTQYF. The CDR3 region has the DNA TGTGCCAGCAGTCAAATGACAGGGGGAAACACAGATACGCAGTATTTT.

The CDR3 region has the DNA TGTGCCAGCAGCTTATTTGACCAGCCCCAGCATTTT. Translation gives CASSLFDQPQHF. The rearrangement links TRBV7-3 to TRBJ1-5; D is unclear. Germline V lookup: CDR1 SGHTA, CDR2 FQGTGA. Trimming left V 2 bases short and J 7 bases short, with 6 bases between. This CDR3 has 12 residues.

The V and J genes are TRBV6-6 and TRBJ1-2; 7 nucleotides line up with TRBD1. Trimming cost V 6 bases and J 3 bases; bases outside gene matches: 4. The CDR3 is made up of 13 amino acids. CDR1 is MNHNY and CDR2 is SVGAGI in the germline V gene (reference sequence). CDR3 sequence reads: CASSPTGDYGYTF. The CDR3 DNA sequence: TGTGCCAGCAGCCCTACAGGGGACTATGGCTACACCTTC.

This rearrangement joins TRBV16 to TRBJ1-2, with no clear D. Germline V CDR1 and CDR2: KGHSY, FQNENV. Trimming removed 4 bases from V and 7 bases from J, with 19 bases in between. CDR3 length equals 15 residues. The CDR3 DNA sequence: TGTGCCAGCAGCCGAGTAGATGCCAGCTATGGTGGCTACACCTTC. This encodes CASSRVDASYGGYTF.

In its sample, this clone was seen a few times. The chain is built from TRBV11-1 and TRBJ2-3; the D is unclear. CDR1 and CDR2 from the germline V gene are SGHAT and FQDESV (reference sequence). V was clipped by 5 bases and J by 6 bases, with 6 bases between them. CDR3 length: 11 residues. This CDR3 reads CASSQVDTQYF. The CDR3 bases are TGTGCCAGCAGCCAGGTGGATACGCAGTATTTT.

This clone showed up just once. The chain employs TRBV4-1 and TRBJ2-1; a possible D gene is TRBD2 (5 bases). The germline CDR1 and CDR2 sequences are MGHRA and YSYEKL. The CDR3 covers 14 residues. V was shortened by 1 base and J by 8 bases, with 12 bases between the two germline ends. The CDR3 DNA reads TGCGCCAGCAGCCAAGTACTAGTAGGCGATGAGCAGTTCTTC. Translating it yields CASSQVLVGDEQFF.

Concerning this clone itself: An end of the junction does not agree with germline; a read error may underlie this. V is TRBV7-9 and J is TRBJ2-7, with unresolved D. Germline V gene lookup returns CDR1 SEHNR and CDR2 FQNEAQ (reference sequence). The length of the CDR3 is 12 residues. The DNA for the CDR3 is TGTGCCAGCAGCTTACTCGGCTACGAGCAGCACTTC. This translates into CASSLLGYEQHF.

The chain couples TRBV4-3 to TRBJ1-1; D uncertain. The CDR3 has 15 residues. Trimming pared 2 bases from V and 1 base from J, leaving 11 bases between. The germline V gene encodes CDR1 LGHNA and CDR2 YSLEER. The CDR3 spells CASSQLRARNTEAFF. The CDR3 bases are TGCGCCAGCAGCCAACTCCGGGCTCGGAACACTGAAGCTTTCTTT.